These T cell receptor beta chains were read from a single sample in a study of OX40 agonist ivuxolimab in advanced cancers. The method was immunoSEQ multiplex PCR; TCRdb's version includes in-frame clones alone and lacks a portion of them. This table holds 70,000 to 90,000 clones, more than 85% found once. The sequenced sample was CD4+ or CD8+ T cells sorted from blood, obtained in a trial of the OX40 agonist ivuxolimab. These receptors originate from an adult with an advanced solid tumor such as melanoma, head and neck, liver or kidney cancer. Both conserved end residues are part of each CDR3. The D gene is left open where the match is weak. For some rows the clone size is stated as once, few or many, or as a class when expanded; others skip it.

d_call: TRBD1; clone_size: .; v_call: TRBV4-1; cdr3_length: 16; j_call: TRBJ2-1; cdr3_nt: TGCGCCAGCAGCCAAGAAGGCCTTACAACAGGGGGAGAGCAGTTCTTC; cdr3_aa: CASSQEGLTTGGEQFF
d_call: .; clone_size: .; v_call: TRBV25-1; cdr3_length: 15; j_call: TRBJ1-3; cdr3_nt: TGTGCCAGCAGTGATGTAAATCAGCTGCGGAACACCATATATTTT; cdr3_aa: CASSDVNQLRNTIYF
d_call: TRBD1; clone_size: .; v_call: TRBV14; cdr3_length: 14; j_call: TRBJ2-1; cdr3_nt: TGTGCCAGCAGCCAAAGACAGGGGATCAATGAGCAGTTCTTC; cdr3_aa: CASSQRQGINEQFF
d_call: .; clone_size: few; v_call: TRBV9; cdr3_length: 15; j_call: TRBJ1-1; cdr3_nt: TGTGCCAGCAGCGTAGATTCAGGGATGAACACTGAAGCTTTCTTT; cdr3_aa: CASSVDSGMNTEAFF
d_call: .; clone_size: .; v_call: TRBV7-3; cdr3_length: 12; j_call: TRBJ2-2; cdr3_nt: TGTGCCAGCAGCCCCGGGCCCGGGGAGCTGTTTTTT; cdr3_aa: CASSPGPGELFF
d_call: TRBD2; clone_size: .; v_call: TRBV7-2; cdr3_length: 15; j_call: TRBJ2-2; cdr3_nt: TGTGCCAGCAGCTCACTAGCGGCGAACACCGGGGAGCTGTTTTTT; cdr3_aa: CASSSLAANTGELFF
d_call: .; clone_size: .; v_call: TRBV6-1; cdr3_length: 15; j_call: TRBJ1-5; cdr3_nt: TGTGCCAGCAGTGAATCGGTAGTACGCAATCAGCCCCAGCATTTT; cdr3_aa: CASSESVVRNQPQHF
d_call: .; clone_size: .; v_call: TRBV4-2; cdr3_length: 14; j_call: TRBJ2-2; cdr3_nt: TGTGCCAGCAGCCCGGCGGGGAAAACCGGGGAGCTGTTTTTT; cdr3_aa: CASSPAGKTGELFF
d_call: TRBD2; clone_size: .; v_call: TRBV18; cdr3_length: 16; j_call: TRBJ2-1; cdr3_nt: TGTGCCAGCTCACCACCGGGGACTAGCGGGAAGAATGAGCAGTTCTTC; cdr3_aa: CASSPPGTSGKNEQFF
d_call: TRBD1; clone_size: .; v_call: TRBV7-8; cdr3_length: 17; j_call: TRBJ2-2; cdr3_nt: TGTGCCAGCAGCTCAACTAGGGGGACAGGGAACACCGGGGAGCTGTTTTTT; cdr3_aa: CASSSTRGTGNTGELFF
d_call: .; clone_size: .; v_call: TRBV27; cdr3_length: 17; j_call: TRBJ1-6; cdr3_nt: TGTGCCAGCAGTTTAGGGGGAGCAGGACGGATTAATTCACCCCTCCACTTT; cdr3_aa: CASSLGGAGRINSPLHF
d_call: .; clone_size: .; v_call: TRBV7-6; cdr3_length: 13; j_call: TRBJ1-1; cdr3_nt: TGTGCCAGCAGCTTAAGGACAGACACTGAAGCTTTCTTT; cdr3_aa: CASSLRTDTEAFF
d_call: .; clone_size: .; v_call: TRBV15; cdr3_length: 12; j_call: TRBJ1-5; cdr3_nt: TGTGCCACCAGCAGTAGGAATCAGCCCCAGCATTTT; cdr3_aa: CATSSRNQPQHF
d_call: .; clone_size: .; v_call: TRBV5-4; cdr3_length: 15; j_call: TRBJ2-7; cdr3_nt: TGTGCCAGCAGCTTGCCAGGGATGGTTGGCTACGAGCAGTACTTC; cdr3_aa: CASSLPGMVGYEQYF
d_call: .; clone_size: once; v_call: TRBV6-5; cdr3_length: 12; j_call: TRBJ2-2; cdr3_nt: TGTGCCAGCAGCCCCTGGGCCGGGGAGCTGTTTTTT; cdr3_aa: CASSPWAGELFF
d_call: TRBD1; clone_size: .; v_call: TRBV7-3; cdr3_length: 14; j_call: TRBJ1-1; cdr3_nt: TGTGCCAGCAGCTTAGGACAGGGAACCTCCCCGGCTTTCTTT; cdr3_aa: CASSLGQGTSPAFF
d_call: .; clone_size: once; v_call: TRBV5-6; cdr3_length: 13; j_call: TRBJ2-3; cdr3_nt: TGTGCCAGCAGCTTGTGGGGGGCAGATACGCAGTATTTT; cdr3_aa: CASSLWGADTQYF